This T cell receptor (beta chain) originates from a study of blood T cell repertoires in COVID-19. The method was immunoSEQ multiplex PCR; TCRdb's version includes in-frame clones alone and lacks a portion of them. Of approximately 130,000 clones in the sample, approximately 83% are singletons; the top ten hold approximately 20%. CDR1 LGHDT and CDR2 YNNKEL come from the germline V gene (reference sequence). The ends lost 3 bases at V and 2 bases at J; junction bases unmatched: 6. The CDR3 length is 16 residues. Material for sequencing was peripheral blood. This sequence joins TRBV3-1 (or the pseudogene TRBV3-2) and TRBJ2-7, with 11 bases lining up with TRBD1. The TCR sequence derives from a woman aged 45-65 years who had recovered from COVID-19. The CDR3: CASSQAGTGGTYEQYF. CDR3 DNA sequence: TGTGCCAGCAGCCAGGCCGGGACAGGGGGAACCTACGAGCAGTACTTC.